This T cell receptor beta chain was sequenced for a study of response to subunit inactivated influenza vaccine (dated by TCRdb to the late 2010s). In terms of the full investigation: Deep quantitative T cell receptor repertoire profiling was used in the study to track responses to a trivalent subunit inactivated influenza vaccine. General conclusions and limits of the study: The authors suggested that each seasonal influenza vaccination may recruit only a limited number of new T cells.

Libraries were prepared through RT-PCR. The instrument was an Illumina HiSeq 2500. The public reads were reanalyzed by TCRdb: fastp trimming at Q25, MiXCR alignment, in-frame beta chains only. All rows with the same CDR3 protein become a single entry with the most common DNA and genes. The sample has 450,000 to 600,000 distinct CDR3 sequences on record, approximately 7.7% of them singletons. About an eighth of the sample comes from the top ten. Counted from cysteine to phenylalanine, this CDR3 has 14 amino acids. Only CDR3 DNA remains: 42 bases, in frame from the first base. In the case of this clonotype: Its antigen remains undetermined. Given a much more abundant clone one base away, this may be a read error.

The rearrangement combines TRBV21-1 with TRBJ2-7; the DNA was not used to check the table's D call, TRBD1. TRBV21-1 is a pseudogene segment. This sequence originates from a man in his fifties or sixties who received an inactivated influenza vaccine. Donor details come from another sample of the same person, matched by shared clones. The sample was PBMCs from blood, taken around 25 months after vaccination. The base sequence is TGTGCCAGCAGCCCCCGGGACTGGGCCCACGAGCAGTACTTC. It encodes CASSPRDWAHEQYF.